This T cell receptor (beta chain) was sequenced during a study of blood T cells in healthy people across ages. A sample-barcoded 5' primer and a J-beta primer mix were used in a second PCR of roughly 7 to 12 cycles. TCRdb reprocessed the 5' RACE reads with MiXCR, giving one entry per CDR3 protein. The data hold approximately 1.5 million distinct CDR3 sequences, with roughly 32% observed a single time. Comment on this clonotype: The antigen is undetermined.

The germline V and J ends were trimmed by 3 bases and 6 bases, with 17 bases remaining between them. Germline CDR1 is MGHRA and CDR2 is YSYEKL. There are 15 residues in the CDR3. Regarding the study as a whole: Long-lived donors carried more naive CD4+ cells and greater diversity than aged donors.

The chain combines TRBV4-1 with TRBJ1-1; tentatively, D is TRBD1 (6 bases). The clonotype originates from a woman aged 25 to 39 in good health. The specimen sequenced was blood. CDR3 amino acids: CASSHLRQVNPEAFF. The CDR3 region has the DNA TGCGCCAGCAGCCACCTAAGACAGGTCAACCCTGAAGCTTTCTTT.